Listed below are T cell receptor beta chains from one sample, sequenced in a study of shared clonotypes between healthy human individuals. The assay was immunoSEQ multiplex PCR, and TCRdb's table has in-frame clones only and misses some. The data show around 2,000,000 clones, around 96% seen once. The sequenced sample consisted of naive CD8+ T cells sorted from blood. The source is a man younger than 35 in good health. The CDR3 runs from the conserved cysteine through the conserved F or W. A D gene is named only where the DNA matches it firmly. Clone sizes are given selectively: once, few, many, or a class where the clone is expanded.

TRBJ2-7 . TRBV7-2 . TGTGCCAGCAGTACCCAGCAGGGGAGCTATCAGCAGTACTTC CASSTQQGSYQQYF
TRBJ2-7 . TRBV13 . TGTGCCAGCAGCTTAGTTGGGGACGAGCAGTACTTC CASSLVGDEQYF
TRBJ2-7 . TRBV28 . TGTGCCAGCATAGGGGACGGTGCCTACGAGCAGTACTTC CASIGDGAYEQYF
TRBJ2-3 . TRBV7-9 TRBD2 TGTGCCAGCAGCCAGAGCGGGGGGCACACAGATACGCAGTATTTT CASSQSGGHTDTQYF
TRBJ2-1 once TRBV6-5 . TGTGCCAGCAGTTACTCCTTTCCTAGCGCAACCAATGAGCAGTTCTTC CASSYSFPSATNEQFF
TRBJ1-2 . TRBV2 . TGTGCAGCAGGAGGGAGCCTTGAGGATGGCTACACCTTC CAAGGSLEDGYTF
TRBJ1-6 . TRBV7-9 . TGTGCCAGCAGCTTGGGGGATGATTCACCCCTCCACTTT CASSLGDDSPLHF
TRBJ2-7 . TRBV6-5 TRBD1 TGTGCCAGCAGTCCTGGGACAGGGTTTTCCTACGAGCAGTACTTC CASSPGTGFSYEQYF
TRBJ1-2 . TRBV9 TRBD1 TGTGCCAGCAGCGTAGGGGACAGGGGGAGGGCTGGCTACACCTTC CASSVGDRGRAGYTF
TRBJ2-7 . TRBV23-1 . TGCGCCAGCAGTCAATGGGCAGGGATCTACGAGCAGTACTTC CASSQWAGIYEQYF
TRBJ2-7 . TRBV7-6 . TGTGCCAGCAGCTTAAAAGCAGAGCAAAGGGACGAGCAGTACTTC CASSLKAEQRDEQYF
TRBJ2-7 . TRBV27 . TGTGCCAGCAGTTTAATCGGGTGGGGCGAGCAGTACTTC CASSLIGWGEQYF
TRBJ1-1 . TRBV6-5 . TGTGCCAGCAGTTACCAGGAGGGGGACACTGAAGCTTTCTTT CASSYQEGDTEAFF
TRBJ1-1 . TRBV30 . TGTGCCTGGGATCGGAGCACTGAAGCTTTCTTT CAWDRSTEAFF
TRBJ1-4 once TRBV9 TRBD1 TGTGCCAGCAGCGCGCAGACAGGGCTAAATGAAAAACTGTTTTTT CASSAQTGLNEKLFF
TRBJ2-5 . TRBV5-1 . TGCGCCAGCAGCTTGAGGGGGTCCCAAGAGACCCAGTACTTC CASSLRGSQETQYF
TRBJ2-7 . TRBV2 TRBD1 TGTGCCAGCATATTACAGGGGTCTTCTCTCTACGAGCAGTACTTC CASILQGSSLYEQYF